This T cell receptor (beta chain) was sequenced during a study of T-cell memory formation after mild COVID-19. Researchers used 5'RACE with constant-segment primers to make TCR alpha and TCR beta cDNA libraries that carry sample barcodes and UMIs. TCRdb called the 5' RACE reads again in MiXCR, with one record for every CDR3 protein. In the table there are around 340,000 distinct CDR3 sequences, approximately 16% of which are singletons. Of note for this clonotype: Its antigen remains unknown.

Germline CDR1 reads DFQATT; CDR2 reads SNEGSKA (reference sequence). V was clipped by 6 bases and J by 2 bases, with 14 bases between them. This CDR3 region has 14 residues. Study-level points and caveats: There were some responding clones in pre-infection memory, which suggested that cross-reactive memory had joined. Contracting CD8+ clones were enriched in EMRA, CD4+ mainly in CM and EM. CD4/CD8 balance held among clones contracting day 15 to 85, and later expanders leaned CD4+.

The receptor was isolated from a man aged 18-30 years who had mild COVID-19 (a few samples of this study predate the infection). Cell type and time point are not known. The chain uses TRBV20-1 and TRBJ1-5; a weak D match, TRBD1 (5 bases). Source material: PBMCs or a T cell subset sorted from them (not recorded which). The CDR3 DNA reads TGCAGTGCCACCGGGGGGGTCGGCAATCAGCCCCAGCATTTT. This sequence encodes CSATGGVGNQPQHF.